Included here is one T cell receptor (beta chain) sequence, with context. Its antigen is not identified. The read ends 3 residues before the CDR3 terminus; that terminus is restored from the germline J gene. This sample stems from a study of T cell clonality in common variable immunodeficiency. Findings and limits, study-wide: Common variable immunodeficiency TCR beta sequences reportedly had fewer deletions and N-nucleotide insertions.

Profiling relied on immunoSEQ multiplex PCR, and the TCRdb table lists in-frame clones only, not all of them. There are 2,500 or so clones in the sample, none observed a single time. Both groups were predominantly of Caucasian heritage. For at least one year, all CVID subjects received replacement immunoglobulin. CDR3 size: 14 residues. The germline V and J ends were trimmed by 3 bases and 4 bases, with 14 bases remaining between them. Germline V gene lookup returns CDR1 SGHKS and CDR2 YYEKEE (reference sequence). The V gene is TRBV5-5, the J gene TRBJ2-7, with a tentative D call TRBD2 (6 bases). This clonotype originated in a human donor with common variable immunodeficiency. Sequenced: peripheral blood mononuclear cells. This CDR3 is CASSWEEGLYEQYF. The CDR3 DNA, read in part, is TGTGCCAGCAGCTGGGAGGAGGGGCTATACGAG.